What follows is one TCR beta chain and its context. Antigen specificity is unknown. Sequenced by immunoSEQ multiplex PCR; TCRdb stores in-frame clones only, minus some. Of roughly 140,000 clones in the sample, about 91% were seen once. This entry is derived from a study of T cell responses to AZD1222 COVID-19 vaccine. Germline V gene sequence: CDR1 SGHDT, CDR2 YYEEEE. CDR3 length: 16 amino acids. V was cut by 4 bases and J by 7 bases, with 18 bases left in between. Study-wide points: Once two AZD1222 doses were given, Spike-specific TCR breadth and depth went up. The span of vaccine-associated CD4 TCRs extended across spike, with dominance at 160-218 and 743-854. Clonal diversity was possibly underestimated; the donors were predominantly white British and more often female.

Sequenced material: peripheral blood, taken on day 0 of MenACWY control vaccination. This TCR was sampled from an adult in good health. The chain employs TRBV5-6 and TRBJ1-6; D ambiguous. The CDR3 sequence is CASSLTVLQRNSPLHF. The CDR3 nucleotides read TGTGCCAGCAGCCTAACCGTATTGCAGCGAAATTCACCCCTCCACTTT. Using reference TRBV5-6 and TRBJ1-6 for the parts outside the CDR3, the full variable domain is DAGVTQSPTHLIKTRGQQVTLRCSPKSGHDTVSWYQQALGQGPQFIFQYYEEEERQRGNFPDRFSGHQFPNYSSELNVNALLLGDSALYLCASSLTVLQRNSPLHFGNGTRLTVT.